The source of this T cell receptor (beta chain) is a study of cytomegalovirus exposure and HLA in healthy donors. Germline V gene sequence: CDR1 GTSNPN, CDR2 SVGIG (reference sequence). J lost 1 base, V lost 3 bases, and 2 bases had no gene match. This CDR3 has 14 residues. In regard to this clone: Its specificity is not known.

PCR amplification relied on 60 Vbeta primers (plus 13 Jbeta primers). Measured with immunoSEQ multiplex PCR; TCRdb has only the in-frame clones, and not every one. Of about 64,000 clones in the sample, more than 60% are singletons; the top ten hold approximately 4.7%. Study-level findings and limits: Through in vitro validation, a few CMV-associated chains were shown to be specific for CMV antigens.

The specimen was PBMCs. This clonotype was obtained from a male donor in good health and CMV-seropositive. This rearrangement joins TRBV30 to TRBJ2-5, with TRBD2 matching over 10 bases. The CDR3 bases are TGTGCCTGGAGAGGACTAGCGGCCCAAGAGACCCAGTACTTC. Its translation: CAWRGLAAQETQYF.